These 3 T cell receptor beta chains were all obtained from the same sample, sequenced in a study of CD8+ T cells in alopecia areata (dated by TCRdb to the late 2010s). Receptor amplification or capture employed the immunoSEQ multiplex PCR assay. For TCR sequencing, RNA was extracted from every sample and reverse transcribed into cDNA to serve as template. TCRdb provides this immuneACCESS table in a form limited to in-frame rearrangements. Some clones are lacking; in checked studies, under half of them reflect an unresolved V gene, and why the rest are absent is not known. The sample profile shows about 180,000 clones; approximately 55% of them were found once. The top ten clones comprise about a tenth of the sample. The meaning of the sample's time point label: roughly 24 weeks on oral tofacitinib. Explained via the paper, the treatment or condition label denotes: oral pan-JAK inhibitor, 5-10 mg twice daily.

The sample in question was CD8+ T cells sorted from blood, obtained at week 24, from a patient treated with tofacitinib. These receptors were collected from a human donor with alopecia areata.

Worth noting for this clone: The sample holds other DNA sequences that translate to the same CDR3. This chain joins TRBV27 and TRBJ1-5; D is unclear. Trimming removed 5 bases from V and 6 bases from J, with 11 bases in between. The CDR3 runs to 13 residues. Germline CDR1 MNHEY, CDR2 SMNVEV (reference sequence). CDR3 protein: CASSPVVGQPQHF. In DNA form, the CDR3 reads TGTGCCAGCAGTCCCGTAGTAGGTCAGCCCCAGCATTTT.

This clone was picked up a small number of times. This chain joins TRBV29-1 and TRBJ1-1; no reliable D call. This CDR3 contains 12 residues. CDR1 is SQVTM, CDR2 ANQGSEA, per germline. Trimming removed 7 bases from V and 8 bases from J, with 17 bases in between. Written as DNA, the CDR3 is TGCAGCGCCCTCGATGGCCGGGGAGAAGCTTTCTTT. Its translation: CSALDGRGEAFF.

The gene calls are TRBV30 and TRBJ2-1; TRBD1 matches at 8 bases. The V gene's germline CDR1 is GTSNPN and CDR2 SVGIG (reference sequence). CDR3 size: 12 residues. V was pared by 5 bases and J by 6 bases, with 3 bases of the junction left unmatched. Here the CDR3 DNA reads TGTGCCTGGGCTACAGGGGGCAATGAGCAGTTCTTC. This encodes CAWATGGNEQFF.